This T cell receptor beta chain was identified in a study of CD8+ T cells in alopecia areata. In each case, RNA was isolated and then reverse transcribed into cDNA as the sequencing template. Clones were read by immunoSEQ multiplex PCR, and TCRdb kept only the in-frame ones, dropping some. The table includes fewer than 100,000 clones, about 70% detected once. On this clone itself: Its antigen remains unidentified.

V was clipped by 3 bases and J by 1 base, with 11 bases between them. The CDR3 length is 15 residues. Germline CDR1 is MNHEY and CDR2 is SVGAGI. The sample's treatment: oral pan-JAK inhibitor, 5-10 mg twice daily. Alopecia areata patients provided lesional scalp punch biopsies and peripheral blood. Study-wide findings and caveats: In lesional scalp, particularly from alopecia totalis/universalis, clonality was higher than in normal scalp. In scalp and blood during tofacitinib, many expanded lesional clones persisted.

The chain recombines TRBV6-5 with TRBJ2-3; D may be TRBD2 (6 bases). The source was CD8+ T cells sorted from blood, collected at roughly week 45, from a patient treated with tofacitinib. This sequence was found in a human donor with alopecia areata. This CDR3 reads CASSYLTGGTDTQYF. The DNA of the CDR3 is TGTGCCAGCAGTTATTTGACGGGGGGCACAGATACGCAGTATTTT.